A selection of T cell receptor beta chains follows, all from one sample in a study of blood T cells in healthy people across ages. TCRdb re-analysed the 5' RACE reads in MiXCR, keeping a single row per CDR3 protein. The sample holds some 900,000 distinct CDR3 sequences, around 46% seen once. The material sequenced was blood. These receptors came from a man younger than 40 in good health. CDR3s include the opening cysteine and the closing phenylalanine or tryptophan. The order of the fields is D gene, J gene, clone size, CDR3 length, V gene, CDR3 DNA, CDR3 protein. A D gene is named only where the DNA matches it firmly. Clone size is not always given. Where it is, it says once, few, many or a class for expanded clones.

NA,TRBJ1-6,NA,18,TRBV9,TGTGCCAGCAGCGTAGCGTATTCCGTGGGTAATGGGGATTCACCCCTCCACTTT,CASSVAYSVGNGDSPLHF
TRBD2,TRBJ2-2,NA,17,TRBV7-9,TGTGCCAGCAGCGCCCGAGGGTATAGCGGGCCAACCGGGGAGCTGTTTTTT,CASSARGYSGPTGELFF
NA,TRBJ2-3,many,11,TRBV6-6,TGTGCCAGCAGCCCTTCAGATACGCAGTATTTT,CASSPSDTQYF
NA,TRBJ2-1,NA,16,TRBV4-3,TGCGCCAGCAGCCAAGATGGAACCCACAGGGGGGGCGAGCAGTTCTTC,CASSQDGTHRGGEQFF
TRBD2,TRBJ2-1,NA,13,TRBV11-2,TGTGCCAGCAGCTTACTAAGCGGGGTTGAGCAGTTCTTC,CASSLLSGVEQFF
TRBD2,TRBJ2-1,NA,15,TRBV7-2,TGTGCCAGCAGCTCTAGCGGGGGGGTAAACAGTGAGCAGTTCTTC,CASSSSGGVNSEQFF
TRBD2,TRBJ2-3,many,15,TRBV9,TGTGCCAGCAGCGTTTCGGGGGGGAGCACAGATACGCAGTATTTT,CASSVSGGSTDTQYF
NA,TRBJ2-5,NA,11,TRBV20-1,TGCAGTGCTCCCTGGGCCGAGACCCAGTACTTC,CSAPWAETQYF
NA,TRBJ1-2,few,13,TRBV6-5,TGTGCCAGCAGGGTGGGGGGGAGCTATGGCTACACCTTC,CASRVGGSYGYTF
TRBD2,TRBJ2-5,NA,15,TRBV5-5,TGTGCCAGCAGCTTGGGAGCGGGGGTAGAGGAGACCCAGTACTTC,CASSLGAGVEETQYF
TRBD1,TRBJ2-5,many,14,TRBV29-1,TGCAGCGTTGAACCGGGACAGGGTCGAGAGACCCAGTACTTC,CSVEPGQGRETQYF
TRBD1,TRBJ2-7,NA,15,TRBV20-1,TGCAGTGCTAGAGATCCGGGACAGGGATCGGCCGAGCAGTACTTC,CSARDPGQGSAEQYF
TRBD1,TRBJ1-6,NA,16,TRBV9,TGTGCCAGCAGCCTTAGCGGGACAGGAGGCAATTCACCCCTCCACTTT,CASSLSGTGGNSPLHF
NA,TRBJ2-1,NA,14,TRBV7-8,TGTGCCAGCAGCTTCCGGGGGAACTACAATGAGCAGTTCTTC,CASSFRGNYNEQFF
NA,TRBJ2-7,few,10,TRBV29-1,TGCAGCGTTGAAGAGAGGGAGCAGTACTTC,CSVEEREQYF
NA,TRBJ2-3,NA,12,TRBV29-1,TGCAGTGTCTCGGAGACAAGGGATACGCAGTATTTT,CSVSETRDTQYF
TRBD2,TRBJ2-1,few,16,TRBV6-1,TGTGCCAGCAGTGAAAAAACCGGACTAGCGGGGGGTGTTGGGTTCTTC,CASSEKTGLAGGVGFF